Listed here are 31 T cell receptor beta chains from one sample, sequenced in a study of cytotoxic CD8 clonotypes in ibrutinib-treated CLL. Sequencing was performed with immunoSEQ multiplex PCR; in TCRdb, only in-frame clones are kept and a portion is missing. In the table there are approximately 320,000 clones, approximately 67% of which are singletons. The sample was PBMCs, taken after 36 months of ibrutinib treatment. These receptor sequences come from a human donor with chronic lymphocytic leukemia.

The rearrangement links TRBV20-1 to TRBJ2-5, with no clear D. The CDR3 runs 11 residues. Trimming shortened V by 2 bases and J by 4 bases, and 5 bases separated the two germline ends. Germline loops: CDR1 DFQATT, CDR2 SNEGSKA (reference sequence). The CDR3 region is CSARKGETQYF. Written as DNA, the CDR3 is TGCAGTGCTAGAAAGGGAGAGACCCAGTACTTC.

This clone was counted a few times. The CDR3 sequence is CASGLVLTGNSYGYTF. The CDR3 bases are TGTGCTAGTGGTTTGGTACTAACGGGCAATAGCTATGGCTACACCTTC. V is TRBV12-5 and J is TRBJ1-2; D is ambiguous. V dropped 0 bases and J dropped 4 bases, with 15 bases sitting between them. CDR1 is LGHNT, CDR2 FRNRAP, per germline. The CDR3 totals 16 residues.

The rearrangement links TRBV9 to TRBJ2-5; 8 bases fit TRBD2. The CDR3 has 15 amino acids. Germline CDR1 reads SGDLS; CDR2 reads YYNGEE. The J segment lost 5 bases and the V segment lost 1 base, leaving 7 bases of the junction unmatched. This CDR3 reads CASSVSGGGPETQYF. The CDR3 nucleotides read TGTGCCAGCAGCGTAAGCGGCGGGGGGCCTGAGACCCAGTACTTC.

The chain carries TRBV12-5 and TRBJ2-7; 11 bases line up with TRBD1. This CDR3 is built from 15 residues. Germline assignment: CDR1 LGHNT and CDR2 FRNRAP. The trim removed 1 base at V and 4 bases at J, leaving 3 bases unmatched. CDR3 amino acids: CASGLGTGGVYEQYF. As DNA, the CDR3 is TGTGCTAGTGGTTTGGGGACAGGGGGCGTGTACGAGCAGTACTTC.

The CDR3 protein is CASRKQGAYYEQYF. The CDR3 DNA follows: TGTGCCAGCAGGAAACAGGGGGCATACTACGAGCAGTACTTC. The chain carries TRBV6-1 and TRBJ2-7; the match to TRBD1 covers 9 bases. After removal of 6 bases from V and 3 bases from J, the junction contained 6 bases not matched to a gene. The CDR3 sequence is 14 residues long. The germline V gene encodes CDR1 MNHNS and CDR2 SASEGT.

The chain employs TRBV7-9 and TRBJ2-7; the D gene is possibly TRBD2 (6 bases). This CDR3 is 15 amino acids long. Trimming cost V 5 bases and J 2 bases, with 16 bases left between them. CDR1 and CDR2 from the germline V gene are SEHNR and FQNEAQ (reference sequence). CDR3 sequence: CASSLSTRGPYEQYF. The CDR3 nucleotides are TGTGCCAGCAGCCTCTCGACTAGAGGCCCCTACGAGCAGTACTTC.

The chain couples TRBV28 to TRBJ2-5, with 11 bases identical to TRBD2. Unmatched junction bases numbered 10, after V lost 5 bases and J lost 5 bases. The CDR3 runs 16 residues. In germline, CDR1 is MDHEN, CDR2 SYDVKM. The CDR3 sequence: CASSLPSGRTRETQYF. The CDR3 bases are TGTGCCAGCAGTCTCCCTAGCGGGAGGACTAGGGAGACCCAGTACTTC. The complete variable domain, with remaining parts taken from reference TRBV28 and TRBJ2-5, reads DVKVTQSSRYLVKRTGEKVFLECVQDMDHENMFWYRQDPGLGLRLIYFSYDVKMKEKGDIPEGYSVSREKKERFSLILESASTNQTSMYLCASSLPSGRTRETQYFGPGTRLLVL.

The chain couples TRBV5-8 to TRBJ2-3; D is ambiguous. Germline V CDR1 and CDR2: SGHTS, YDEGEE. V lost 0 bases, J lost 7 bases, and 9 bases lay in between. The CDR3 loop spans 13 amino acids. The CDR3 bases are TGTGCCAGCAGCTTGGAGGGCCCCCATACGCAGTATTTT. Amino acids: CASSLEGPHTQYF.

This rearrangement joins TRBV18 to TRBJ1-4; the D is unclear. The CDR3 has 16 residues. Germline loops: CDR1 KGHSH, CDR2 LQKENI. Trimming stripped 4 bases from V and 7 bases from J, with 19 bases between. The CDR3 DNA follows: TGTGCCAGCTCACGGGAAGCGGTTATTATTAGTGAAAAACTGTTTTTT. It translates to CASSREAVIISEKLFF.

V gene TRBV18 combines with J gene TRBJ2-7; 9 positions match TRBD2. The V segment lost 3 bases and the J segment 6 bases; nucleotides outside the gene matches: 9. Germline CDR1 reads KGHSH; CDR2 reads LQKENI. The CDR3 contains 15 residues. The DNA of the CDR3 is TGTGCCAGCTCACCTCCTACGCGGGGGGGCCTCGAGCAGTACTTC. Translating gives CASSPPTRGGLEQYF.

This clone has a handful of counts. This chain links TRBV10-3 with TRBJ1-2; the D is unclear. There are 14 residues in the CDR3. Germline-derived CDR1 and CDR2 are ENHRY and SYGVKD. V gave up 3 bases and J gave up 6 bases, with 14 bases separating them. The CDR3 is CAISDRTGKDGYTF. CDR3 DNA sequence: TGTGCCATCAGTGACCGAACTGGAAAAGATGGCTACACCTTC.

This clone showed up just a few times. V gene TRBV4-1 combines with J gene TRBJ2-7; possible D gene TRBD2, 5 bases. CDR1 MGHRA and CDR2 YSYEKL come from the germline V gene. The germline V and J ends were trimmed by 3 bases and 4 bases, with 13 bases remaining between them. The CDR3 loop spans 14 amino acids. CDR3 DNA: TGCGCCAGCAGCCAGGGAGAGTGGGCGTACGAGCAGTACTTC. It is translated as CASSQGEWAYEQYF.

The V and J genes are TRBV29-1 and TRBJ2-5, with D possibly being TRBD2 (6 bases). The CDR3 covers 14 residues. Deletions cut 3 bases from V and 3 bases from J, with 14 bases between. Germline CDR1 SQVTM, CDR2 ANQGSEA. CDR3 sequence reads: CSVDGGVYEETQYF. The CDR3 DNA follows: TGCAGCGTTGACGGCGGGGTTTATGAAGAGACCCAGTACTTC.

V usage is TRBV6-5 and J usage is TRBJ1-1; TRBD1 might be the D (6 bases). This CDR3 is 15 amino acids long. Germline CDR1 reads MNHEY; CDR2 reads SVGAGI. Trimming pared 3 bases from V and 3 bases from J, leaving 14 bases between. The CDR3 protein is CASSYSGQLYTEAFF. Here the CDR3 DNA reads TGTGCCAGCAGTTATTCAGGACAGTTATACACTGAAGCTTTCTTT.

The chain couples TRBV5-6 to TRBJ1-2, with D perhaps TRBD1 (6 bases). Trimming shortened V by 4 bases and J by 7 bases, and 14 bases separated the two germline ends. The length of the CDR3 is 13 residues. Germline CDR1 SGHDT, CDR2 YYEEEE. CDR3 sequence (DNA): TGTGCCAGCAGCCTCAGGGGCGCCCCTGGCTACACCTTC. Protein product: CASSLRGAPGYTF.

The V call is TRBV19, the J call TRBJ1-6; 9 bases agree with TRBD1. The CDR3 contains 17 residues. Losses at the gene ends were 2 bases for V and 5 bases for J; bases not matched to a gene: 7. Per germline, CDR1 LNHDA and CDR2 SQIVND (reference sequence). The CDR3 coding sequence is TGTGCCAGTAGTATACGGGGGGGACAGGGAAATAATTCACCCCTCCACTTT. This gives the protein CASSIRGGQGNNSPLHF.

The J gene is TRBJ2-7, the V gene TRBV5-6; D gene uncertain. V lost 3 bases and J lost 5, with 9 bases in between. Looked up from germline, CDR1 is SGHDT and CDR2 is YYEEEE. The CDR3 totals 12 residues. CDR3 sequence reads: CASSWGVDEQYF. CDR3 in DNA: TGTGCCAGCAGCTGGGGTGTCGACGAGCAGTACTTC.

The rearrangement uses TRBV5-1 and TRBJ1-1; D unclear. This CDR3 spans 15 amino acids. Germline CDR1 is SGHRS and CDR2 is YFSETQ. Trimming removed 4 bases from V and 1 base from J, with 14 bases in between. DNA for the CDR3: TGCGCCAGCAGCACAGACCCACTGGGGAACACTGAAGCTTTCTTT. This sequence encodes CASSTDPLGNTEAFF. The full variable domain, its missing parts supplied by reference TRBV5-1 and TRBJ1-1, is KAGVTQTPRYLIKTRGQQVTLSCSPISGHRSVSWYQQTPGQGLQFLFEYFSETQRNKGNFPGRFSGRQFSNSRSEMNVSTLELGDSALYLCASSTDPLGNTEAFFGQGTRLTVV.

This chain's CDR3 is CASSLGGALETQYF. The CDR3 bases are TGTGCCAGCAGCTTAGGGGGGGCCCTAGAGACCCAGTACTTC. V and J are TRBV7-9 and TRBJ2-5; TRBD1 or TRBD2 may be the D gene (6 bases each). Between the trimmed V and J ends, which lost 1 base and 4 bases, there was a span of 10 bases. The CDR3 sequence is 14 residues long. Germline V lookup: CDR1 SEHNR, CDR2 FQNEAQ (reference sequence).

The rearrangement uses TRBV2 and TRBJ2-1; 7 positions agree with TRBD2. Trimming cost V 1 base and J 4 bases; bases outside gene matches: 4. The CDR3 loop spans 15 amino acids. Germline assignment: CDR1 SNHLY and CDR2 FYNNEI. CDR3 bases: TGTGCCAGCAGTGAAGAGACTAGCCTTTACAATGAGCAGTTCTTC. It encodes CASSEETSLYNEQFF.

This chain connects TRBV4-3 to TRBJ2-2, with D uncertain. Germline V gene lookup returns CDR1 LGHNA and CDR2 YSLEER. V lost 3 bases and J 6 bases, leaving 14 bases between the germline ends. The CDR3 has 15 residues. CDR3 protein: CASSQTKLRSGELFF. CDR3 coding DNA: TGCGCCAGCAGCCAGACCAAACTAAGATCCGGGGAGCTGTTTTTT.

The chain couples TRBV9 to TRBJ1-5; D remains ambiguous. Looked up from germline, CDR1 is SGDLS and CDR2 is YYNGEE. Trimming cost V 0 bases and J 3 bases, with 4 bases left between them. The length of the CDR3 is 13 residues. The CDR3 bases are TGTGCCAGCAGCGTAGTTCCCAATCAGCCCCAGCATTTT. This codes for CASSVVPNQPQHF. Using reference TRBV9 and TRBJ1-5 for the parts outside the CDR3, the full variable domain is DSGVTQTPKHLITATGQRVTLRCSPRSGDLSVYWYQQSLDQGLQFLIQYYNGEERAKGNILERFSAQQFPDLHSELNLSSLELGDSALYFCASSVVPNQPQHFGDGTRLSIL.

The V gene is TRBV4-2, the J gene TRBJ2-3, with TRBD2 matching 8 bases. With 6 bases clipped from V and 2 bases from J, the junction kept 13 bases outside the gene matches. Germline lookup yields CDR1 LGHNA and CDR2 YNFKEQ. The CDR3 runs 17 residues. CDR3 nucleotide sequence: TGTGCCAGCAGAAGACAGACGACAGCGGGGGCCACAGATACGCAGTATTTT. The encoded protein is CASRRQTTAGATDTQYF.

The chain links TRBV7-2 to TRBJ2-7, with D unresolved. The CDR3 extends over 13 amino acids. Deletions cut 3 bases from V and 2 bases from J, with 8 bases between. Per germline, CDR1 SGHTA and CDR2 FQGNSA. The CDR3 region has the DNA TGTGCCAGCAGCTTTGGGGTAACCTACGAGCAGTACTTC. This gives the protein CASSFGVTYEQYF. Filled out from reference TRBV7-2 and TRBJ2-7, the complete variable domain reads GAGVSQSPSNKVTEKGKDVELRCDPISGHTALYWYRQSLGQGLEFLIYFQGNSAPDKSGLPSDRFSAERTGGSVSTLTIQRTQQEDSAVYLCASSFGVTYEQYFGPGTRLTVT.

The gene calls are TRBV4-2 and TRBJ2-7; D is undetermined. CDR1 and CDR2 (germline): LGHNA, YNFKEQ. V was shortened by 0 bases and J by 3 bases, with 18 bases between the two germline ends. This CDR3 has 17 residues. In nucleotides, the CDR3 is TGTGCCAGCAGCCAAGAGAACAGCGCCTTTAAAGGCTACGAGCAGTACTTC. Translated, it gives CASSQENSAFKGYEQYF.

The genes are TRBV5-1 and TRBJ2-5, with D unresolved. The CDR3 covers 14 residues. V was cut by 1 base and J by 4 bases, with 11 bases left in between. The germline gives CDR1 SGHRS, CDR2 YFSETQ. This chain's CDR3 is CASSLSPNAETQYF. In nucleotides, the CDR3 is TGCGCCAGCAGCTTGTCCCCTAATGCAGAGACCCAGTACTTC.

This chain links TRBV7-9 with TRBJ2-5; 8 nucleotides line up with TRBD1. V lost 3 bases to trimming and J lost 4 bases; unmatched junction nucleotides: 4. Germline V gene data show CDR1 as SEHNR and CDR2 as FQNEAQ (reference sequence). The CDR3 length is 14 residues. The CDR3 is CASSLDRDRETQYF. Here the CDR3 DNA reads TGTGCCAGCAGCTTGGACAGGGATCGAGAGACCCAGTACTTC.

The rearrangement uses TRBV25-1 and TRBJ2-7; 7 bases map to TRBD1. The trim removed 5 bases at V and 2 bases at J, leaving 6 bases unmatched. The length of the CDR3 is 14 residues. CDR1 is MGHDK, CDR2 SYGVNS, per germline. The CDR3 loop reads CASSPRQGTYEQYF. CDR3 sequence (DNA): TGTGCCAGCAGTCCCAGACAGGGCACCTACGAGCAGTACTTC.

This clone was seen more than once but under ten times. The chain couples TRBV19 to TRBJ2-3; unclear D gene. The V gene's germline CDR1 is LNHDA and CDR2 SQIVND (reference sequence). The CDR3 is made up of 13 amino acids. V lost 11 bases and J lost 2, with 14 bases in between. The CDR3 here is CASRRANTDTQYF. For the CDR3, the DNA is TGTGCCTCGAGAAGGGCCAACACAGATACGCAGTATTTT.

The CDR3 nucleotides are TGTGCCAGCAGCTTAGGGTTGGCGGGAGGCCAAGAGACCCAGTACTTC. This codes for CASSLGLAGGQETQYF. V usage is TRBV7-2 and J usage is TRBJ2-5; 8 nucleotides agree with TRBD2. Trimming at V came to 1 base and at J to 1 base, leaving 5 bases not matched to a gene. Germline lookup yields CDR1 SGHTA and CDR2 FQGNSA. The CDR3 has 16 residues.

This clone was detected a few times. V is TRBV6-5 and J is TRBJ1-5; 7 bases line up with TRBD1. CDR3 length equals 12 residues. Germline CDR1 is MNHEY and CDR2 is SVGAGI. J lost 6 bases, V lost 6 bases, and 2 bases had no gene match. For the CDR3, the DNA is TGTGCCAGCAGGACAGGGACTCAGCCCCAGCATTTT. Its protein is CASRTGTQPQHF.